These T cell receptor beta chains were read from a single sample in a study of shared clonotypes between healthy human individuals. TCRdb's table, derived via immunoSEQ multiplex PCR, lists solely in-frame clones and lacks some. This table holds 2 million to 2.5 million clones, over 85% found once. Sequenced material: naive CD4+ T cells sorted from blood. The receptors were sampled from a man younger than 30 in good health. Each CDR3 is given with its conserved first and last residue. Each record gives: CDR3 DNA, CDR3 protein, V gene, J gene, clone size, D gene. A D gene is named only where the DNA matches it firmly. Clone size is not always given. Where it is, it says once, few, many or a class for expanded clones.

TGTGCCAGCAGCAAAGATCAGGAAGTGGAGTGGCAGTTCCTTAATTCACCCCTCCACTTT	CASSKDQEVEWQFLNSPLHF	TRBV21-1	TRBJ1-6	NA	NA
TGTGCCAGCAGCCCCGGGTTCTATGGCTACACCTTC	CASSPGFYGYTF	TRBV14	TRBJ1-2	NA	NA
TGCGCCAGCCAGACCGGGACGAACACCGGGGAGCTGTTTTTT	CASQTGTNTGELFF	TRBV5-1	TRBJ2-2	NA	NA
TGTGCCAGCAGCCTGGGGACCTCTGAGTCCCAGCATTTT	CASSLGTSESQHF	TRBV28	TRBJ1-5	NA	NA
TGTGCCACCAGCAGTATGACAGGGTACGGTGAAAAACTGTTTTTT	CATSSMTGYGEKLFF	TRBV15	TRBJ1-4	NA	TRBD1
TGTGCCTGGATCCTGCGGGGGGGAGATACGCAGTATTTT	CAWILRGGDTQYF	TRBV30	TRBJ2-3	NA	TRBD2
TGTGCCAGCAGTTTGAACCCGACCAGGGGGCTTGAGACCCAGTACTTC	CASSLNPTRGLETQYF	TRBV7-9	TRBJ2-5	NA	TRBD1
TGCGCCAGCAGCCAGATAGGGGACAGGGTGTACACCGGGGAGCTGTTTTTT	CASSQIGDRVYTGELFF	TRBV4-1	TRBJ2-2	NA	TRBD1
TGCGCCAGCAGCTTGGCCCCGGGAGGAGATGGCTACACCTTC	CASSLAPGGDGYTF	TRBV5-1	TRBJ1-2	NA	NA
TGTGCCAGCAGCTTGGACGCGGGCAACACCGGGGAGCTGTTTTTT	CASSLDAGNTGELFF	TRBV5-5	TRBJ2-2	few	NA
TGTGCCAGCATCGACAGGGCGAGCACAGATACGCAGTATTTT	CASIDRASTDTQYF	TRBV5-8	TRBJ2-3	NA	TRBD1
TGTGCCAGCAGCTTGGACGGACAGCCCCACCAGGGTGGCTACACCTTC	CASSLDGQPHQGGYTF	TRBV5-4	TRBJ1-2	NA	NA
TGTGCCACCAGGGACGCCTTCAATCAGCCCCAGCATTTT	CATRDAFNQPQHF	TRBV15	TRBJ1-5	once	NA
TGTGCCAGCAGTCGGACAGACACCGGGGAGCTGTTTTTT	CASSRTDTGELFF	TRBV6-5	TRBJ2-2	NA	NA
TGTGCCAGCAGCTTGGCATGGTCGGTGTACAATGAGCAGTTCTTC	CASSLAWSVYNEQFF	TRBV5-4	TRBJ2-1	NA	NA
TGTGCCAGCAGTGAATCCTCGGGAACTTATGGCTACACCTTC	CASSESSGTYGYTF	TRBV2	TRBJ1-2	NA	NA
TGTGCCAGCAGCTTAGGGCTAGCGGCGAGGGAGCAGTTCTTC	CASSLGLAAREQFF	TRBV7-6	TRBJ2-1	NA	TRBD2
TGTGCCTGGAGTGTATATTCCAGGGACTACACTGAAGCTTTCTTT	CAWSVYSRDYTEAFF	TRBV30	TRBJ1-1	NA	NA
TGCGCCAGCAGCCAAGTATCGAAACGGGAGCGTTTGGGTGAGCAGTTCTTC	CASSQVSKRERLGEQFF	TRBV4-3	TRBJ2-1	NA	NA
TGTGCCAGTAGGCCGGGACATCGTGGCACTGAAGCTTTCTTT	CASRPGHRGTEAFF	TRBV19	TRBJ1-1	once	NA
TGTGCCAGCAGTTTGTGGCAGGGGGGGCCGATCGGCGATGAGCAGTTCTTC	CASSLWQGGPIGDEQFF	TRBV28	TRBJ2-1	once	NA
TGCGCCAGCAGCCAAGAACCTGCGGGTAGCGGGAAACGCACAGATACGCAGTATTTT	CASSQEPAGSGKRTDTQYF	TRBV4-3	TRBJ2-3	NA	TRBD2
TGTGCCAGCAGGAACTGGGCGGGTTACTACGAGCAGTACTTC	CASRNWAGYYEQYF	TRBV2	TRBJ2-7	NA	NA
TGTGCCAGCAGTCCCACGGGGGTGAGCGAGCAGTACTTC	CASSPTGVSEQYF	TRBV11-2	TRBJ2-7	NA	NA
TGTGCCAGCCATGGGGACAGGTGGAACACTGAAGCTTTCTTT	CASHGDRWNTEAFF	TRBV7-2	TRBJ1-1	once	TRBD1
TGTGCCAGCTCACCCGGGACAGGGGAAACTTACGAGCAGTACTTC	CASSPGTGETYEQYF	TRBV18	TRBJ2-7	NA	TRBD1
TGTGCCAGCAGCCGTCTGAGGCGAGTTTCAGACTCCTACGAGCAGTACTTC	CASSRLRRVSDSYEQYF	TRBV11-2	TRBJ2-7	NA	NA
TGTGCCAGCTCACTTATAAACAGGGGGAATCAGCCCCAGCATTTT	CASSLINRGNQPQHF	TRBV18	TRBJ1-5	NA	TRBD1
TGCGCCAGCGGGGGACAGGGGAGCACCGGGGAGCTGTTTTTT	CASGGQGSTGELFF	TRBV10-2	TRBJ2-2	NA	TRBD1
TGCGCCAGCAGCCTTAAGGGTGACCAGCCCCAGCATTTT	CASSLKGDQPQHF	TRBV4-3	TRBJ1-5	NA	NA
TGTGCCAGCAGTTCCTATTGGGTGAACACTGAAGCTTTCTTT	CASSSYWVNTEAFF	TRBV6-6	TRBJ1-1	once	NA
TGTGCCAGCAGCCCCGCACCGGGGATTGGGTGGCCCCAGCATTTT	CASSPAPGIGWPQHF	TRBV28	TRBJ1-5	NA	NA
TGTGCCAGCAGCTTAGACAGGGGTGAAAAACTGTTTTTT	CASSLDRGEKLFF	TRBV11-2	TRBJ1-4	NA	NA
TGTGCCAGCAGCTACCAATATGGCTACACCTTC	CASSYQYGYTF	TRBV7-9	TRBJ1-2	once	NA
TGCGCCAGCAGCCCGGCCGACAGGGAGACCCAGTACTTC	CASSPADRETQYF	TRBV5-1	TRBJ2-5	once	NA
TGTGCCAGCAGCCACGAGTATCGGGACCAGACCCAGTACTTC	CASSHEYRDQTQYF	TRBV7-6	TRBJ2-5	NA	NA
TGTGCCACCCAACCCCCGGGGGCGTTCGAGCAGTACTTC	CATQPPGAFEQYF	TRBV10-3	TRBJ2-7	NA	NA
TGTGCCAGCAGCCTGGGATTCAATCAGCCCCAGCATTTT	CASSLGFNQPQHF	TRBV11-2	TRBJ1-5	NA	NA
TGTGCCAGCTCACCAGGACTAGCGCGTCAACCCTACGAGCAGTACTTC	CASSPGLARQPYEQYF	TRBV18	TRBJ2-7	NA	TRBD2
TGCGCCAGCAGCCAGACTATTTGGACGGCCCCTAATGAAAAACTGTTTTTT	CASSQTIWTAPNEKLFF	TRBV4-1	TRBJ1-4	NA	NA
TGTGCCAGCAGTAGGGGGGTGTCTGAGCAGTTCTTC	CASSRGVSEQFF	TRBV19	TRBJ2-1	NA	NA
TGTGCCAGCTCACCAGGCCTAAATGAAAAACTGTTTTTT	CASSPGLNEKLFF	TRBV18	TRBJ1-4	NA	NA
TGTGCCAGCAGCTTAGATCCCAGGGAAAATGAAAAACTGTTTTTT	CASSLDPRENEKLFF	TRBV7-2	TRBJ1-4	NA	NA
TGTGCCAGCAGTTACCCCGGGACAGGGATCGCACCCCTCCACTTT	CASSYPGTGIAPLHF	TRBV6-6	TRBJ1-6	NA	TRBD1
TGTGCCAGCAGCATGGGGGCAGGCCTCAATCAGCCCCAGCATTTT	CASSMGAGLNQPQHF	TRBV5-8	TRBJ1-5	many	NA
TGTGCCAGCAGTCCCCGACAGGAGCGCTCACCCCTCCACTTT	CASSPRQERSPLHF	TRBV28	TRBJ1-6	NA	NA
TGTGCCAGCAGCTTTGCTAGCGGGACCCCTCAACGGCAGTACTTC	CASSFASGTPQRQYF	TRBV7-8	TRBJ2-7	NA	TRBD2
TGTGCCAGCAGTGACCCCTCTAGCGGACACTCCTACGAGCAGTACTTC	CASSDPSSGHSYEQYF	TRBV25-1	TRBJ2-7	NA	TRBD2
TGTGCCAGCAGCTTGGGAAGCGGTCTAAGCTCCTACGAGCAGTACTTC	CASSLGSGLSSYEQYF	TRBV5-4	TRBJ2-7	NA	NA
TGTGCCAGCAGTGAATCGGGCGGCCAAGAGACCCAGTACTTC	CASSESGGQETQYF	TRBV6-1	TRBJ2-5	NA	NA
TGTGCCAGCAGCGTCCAGGGGCTCCTTTCCTACGAGCAGTACTTC	CASSVQGLLSYEQYF	TRBV7-2	TRBJ2-7	NA	NA
TGTGCCAGCAGTACCCCAGGGGGCAGGAGCTCCTACAATGAGCAGTTCTTC	CASSTPGGRSSYNEQFF	TRBV28	TRBJ2-1	NA	TRBD1
TGCGCCAGCAGCTTGGTCGGAAACATCGACACCGGGGAGCTGTTTTTT	CASSLVGNIDTGELFF	TRBV5-1	TRBJ2-2	once	NA